This TCR beta chain is drawn from a study of CD8+ T cells in alopecia areata. About the study: A regimen of oral tofacitinib, 5 to 10 mg twice daily, was given to treated patients. Patients took tofacitinib for 6 to 18 months, followed by 6 drug-free months.

The CDR3 sequence is 14 residues long. V was cut by 6 bases and J by 1 base, with 9 bases left in between. Looked up from germline, CDR1 is SNHLY and CDR2 is FYNNEI. RNA extraction was followed by reverse transcription into cDNA, which acted as the sequencing template. Profiling relied on immunoSEQ multiplex PCR, and the TCRdb table lists in-frame clones only, not all of them. The data show under 200,000 clones, approximately 60% seen once. As for treatment: oral pan-JAK inhibitor, 5-10 mg twice daily. PBMCs provided sorted CD4+ and CD8+ T cells. The sequencing here drew on CD4+ T cells sorted from blood, taken at week 24, from a patient treated with tofacitinib. The receptor was isolated from a human donor with alopecia areata. This chain links TRBV2 with TRBJ2-2; D is undetermined. The CDR3 reads CASSASRNTGELFF. The CDR3 nucleotides are TGTGCCAGCAGCGCTTCGCGGAACACCGGGGAGCTGTTTTTT.